This TCR beta chain emerged from a study of breast tumors, draining lymph nodes, adjacent tissues. Study conclusions and caveats: Findings are consistent with lymph node origin and intratumoral expansion of most tumor T cells. The lymph node origin of tumor T cells was framed as consistent with a hypothesis, not demonstrated. Tumor TCR diversity was below lymph nodes but above nontumor tissue.

A single record per CDR3 protein comes from TCRdb applying MiXCR to the multiplex PCR reads. The profile covers about 270,000 distinct CDR3 sequences, with roughly 31% appearing a single time and roughly 1.2% taken by the ten largest. This clonotype showed up many times. Its antigen is as yet unknown. The CDR3 is made up of 13 amino acids. Germline CDR1 is MNHNY and CDR2 is SVGAGI (reference sequence). V shed 5 bases, J shed 6 bases, and the junction held 2 bases outside the gene matches. The lymph nodes were axillary draining lymph nodes from breast cancer patients. The specimen sequenced was axillary lymph node tissue. This receptor was obtained from a female donor with breast cancer. Some clones in this sample may be carry-over from other donors' samples. J is TRBJ2-1 and V is TRBV6-6, with 9 bases matching TRBD1. CDR3 residues: CASSGTGSNEQFF. CDR3 bases: TGTGCCAGCAGTGGGACAGGGTCCAATGAGCAGTTCTTC.